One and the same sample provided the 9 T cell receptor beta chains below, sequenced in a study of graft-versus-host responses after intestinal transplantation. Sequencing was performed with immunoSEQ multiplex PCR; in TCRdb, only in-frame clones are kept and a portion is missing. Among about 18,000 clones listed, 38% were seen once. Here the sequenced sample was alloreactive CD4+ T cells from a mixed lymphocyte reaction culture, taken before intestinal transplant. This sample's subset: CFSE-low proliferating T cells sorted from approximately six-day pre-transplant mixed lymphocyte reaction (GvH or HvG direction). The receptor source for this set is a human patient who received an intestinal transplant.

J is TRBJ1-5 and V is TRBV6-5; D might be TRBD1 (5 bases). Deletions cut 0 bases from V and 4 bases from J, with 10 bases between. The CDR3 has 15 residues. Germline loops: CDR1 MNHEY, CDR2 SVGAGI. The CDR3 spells CASSYSSGRNQPQHF. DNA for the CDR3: TGTGCCAGCAGTTACTCGTCAGGGAGAAATCAGCCCCAGCATTTT.

The CDR3 nucleotides read TGTGCCAGCAGCTTAGTACGGTTTCAGGGGGCAGGCCGTGGCTACACCTTC. Translation: CASSLVRFQGAGRGYTF. This sequence joins TRBV7-9 and TRBJ1-2, with TRBD1 matching 8 bases. CDR3 length: 17 amino acids. After removal of 1 base from V and 7 bases from J, the junction contained 14 bases not matched to a gene. Germline-derived CDR1 and CDR2 are SEHNR and FQNEAQ (reference sequence).

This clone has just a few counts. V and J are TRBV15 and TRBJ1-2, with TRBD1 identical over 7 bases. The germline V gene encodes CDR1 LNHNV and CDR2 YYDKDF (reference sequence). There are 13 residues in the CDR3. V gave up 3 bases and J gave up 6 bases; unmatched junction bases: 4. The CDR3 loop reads CATSSDRVNGYTF. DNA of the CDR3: TGTGCCACCAGCAGTGACAGGGTTAATGGCTACACCTTC.

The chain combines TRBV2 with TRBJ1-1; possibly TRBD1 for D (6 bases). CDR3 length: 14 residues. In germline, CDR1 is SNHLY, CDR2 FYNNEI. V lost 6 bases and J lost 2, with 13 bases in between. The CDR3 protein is CASRQTGRNTEAFF. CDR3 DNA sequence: TGTGCCAGCAGGCAGACAGGTCGCAACACTGAAGCTTTCTTT.

CDR3 nucleotides: TGTGCCAGCAGCCCCTTCGGTGGGACAGGGCGACTGTTTTTT. Protein: CASSPFGGTGRLFF. This chain connects TRBV9 to TRBJ1-4; the match to TRBD1 covers 9 bases. CDR3 length equals 14 residues. CDR1 and CDR2 from the germline V gene are SGDLS and YYNGEE. V trimming: 4 bases; J trimming: 13 bases; junction bases outside the gene matches: 11. Complete variable domain (other parts from reference TRBV9 and TRBJ1-4): DSGVTQTPKHLITATGQRVTLRCSPRSGDLSVYWYQQSLDQGLQFLIQYYNGEERAKGNILERFSAQQFPDLHSELNLSSLELGDSALYFCASSPFGGTGRLFFGSGTQLSVL.

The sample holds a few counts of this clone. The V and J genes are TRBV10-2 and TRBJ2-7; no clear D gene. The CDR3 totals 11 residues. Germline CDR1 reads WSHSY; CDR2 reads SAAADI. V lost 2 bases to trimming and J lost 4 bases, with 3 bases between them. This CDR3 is CASSERYEQYF. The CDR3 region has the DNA TGCGCCAGCAGTGAGCGGTACGAGCAGTACTTC.

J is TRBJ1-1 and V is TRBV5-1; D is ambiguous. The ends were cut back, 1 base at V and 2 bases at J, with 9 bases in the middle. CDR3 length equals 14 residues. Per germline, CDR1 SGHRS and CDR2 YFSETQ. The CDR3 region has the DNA TGCGCCAGCAGCTTGCCGGGTGTTAACACTGAAGCTTTCTTT. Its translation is CASSLPGVNTEAFF. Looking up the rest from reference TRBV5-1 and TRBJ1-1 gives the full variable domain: KAGVTQTPRYLIKTRGQQVTLSCSPISGHRSVSWYQQTPGQGLQFLFEYFSETQRNKGNFPGRFSGRQFSNSRSEMNVSTLELGDSALYLCASSLPGVNTEAFFGQGTRLTVV.

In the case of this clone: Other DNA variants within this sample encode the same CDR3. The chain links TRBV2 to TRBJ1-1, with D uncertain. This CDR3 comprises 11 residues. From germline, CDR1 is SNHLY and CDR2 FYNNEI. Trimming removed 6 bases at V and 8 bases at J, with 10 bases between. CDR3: CASRVPGEAFF. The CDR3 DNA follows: TGTGCCAGCAGAGTACCAGGCGAAGCTTTCTTT.

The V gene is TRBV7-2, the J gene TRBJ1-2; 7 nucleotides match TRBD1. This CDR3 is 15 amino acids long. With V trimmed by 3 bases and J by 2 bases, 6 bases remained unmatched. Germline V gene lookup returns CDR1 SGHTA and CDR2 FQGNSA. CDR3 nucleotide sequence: TGTGCCAGCAGCTTCACCACGACAGGGAACTATGGCTACACCTTC. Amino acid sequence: CASSFTTTGNYGYTF.